One and the same sample provided the 8 T cell receptor beta chains below, sequenced in a study of shared clonotypes between healthy human individuals. Sequencing was performed with immunoSEQ multiplex PCR; in TCRdb, only in-frame clones are kept and a portion is missing. This table holds about 1 million clones, 75% found once. Sequencing was done on a sample of memory CD4+ T cells sorted from blood. Subset described: CD45RA-negative fraction. These receptors came from a man between 18 and 29 years old in good health.

The rearrangement uses TRBV7-8 and TRBJ2-2, with a tentative D call TRBD2 (5 bases). Trimming stripped 0 bases from V and 8 bases from J, with 10 bases between. The V gene's germline CDR1 is SGHVS and CDR2 FQNEAQ. The CDR3 extends over 14 amino acids. DNA of the CDR3: TGTGCCAGCAGCTTAGCGGGAGCATCTGGGGAGCTGTTTTTT. Translation: CASSLAGASGELFF.

The rearrangement uses TRBV5-1 and TRBJ2-5; TRBD2 matches at 12 bases. Germline V lookup: CDR1 SGHRS, CDR2 YFSETQ. J gave up 4 bases and V 6 bases, and 4 bases lay outside the gene matches. This CDR3 spans 14 amino acids. The CDR3 bases are TGCGCCAGCAAAAGGACTAGCGGGGCAGAGACCCAGTACTTC. It yields the protein CASKRTSGAETQYF.

The J gene is TRBJ1-1, the V gene TRBV6-1, with D hard to call. The germline V and J ends were trimmed by 7 bases and 7 bases, with 10 bases remaining between them. This CDR3 spans 11 amino acids. Germline CDR1 and CDR2: MNHNS and SASEGT. The CDR3 sequence is CASTAGYEAFF. The CDR3 DNA is TGTGCCAGCACCGCGGGCTATGAAGCTTTCTTT.

The gene calls are TRBV2 and TRBJ1-5; D is unresolved. CDR1 and CDR2 from the germline V gene are SNHLY and FYNNEI. The V and J ends lost 6 bases and 4 bases respectively, with 10 bases between them. The CDR3 length is 13 residues. CDR3 DNA: TGTGCCAGCAGAGGACCGTTTAATCAGCCCCAGCATTTT. Translated, it gives CASRGPFNQPQHF.

This sequence joins TRBV19 and TRBJ2-1; 12 bases are shared with TRBD1. The CDR3 consists of 16 residues. CDR1 and CDR2 (germline): LNHDA, SQIVND (reference sequence). V was clipped by 0 bases and J by 9 bases; unmatched bases: 6. The CDR3 sequence is CASSIDPGTGGFEQFF. The DNA of the CDR3 is TGTGCCAGTAGTATAGATCCCGGGACAGGGGGCTTTGAGCAGTTCTTC. The whole variable domain, filled in from reference TRBV19 and TRBJ2-1, reads DGGITQSPKYLFRKEGQNVTLSCEQNLNHDAMYWYRQDPGQGLRLIYYSQIVNDFQKGDIAEGYSVSREKKESFPLTVTSAQKNPTAFYLCASSIDPGTGGFEQFFGPGTRLTVL.

This sequence joins TRBV27 and TRBJ1-6; TRBD1 matches 10 bases. Germline assignment: CDR1 MNHEY and CDR2 SMNVEV (reference sequence). V gave up 8 bases and J gave up 10 bases; unmatched junction bases: 11. The CDR3 contains 15 residues. The CDR3 protein is CASRPGTGVRSPLHF. The CDR3 DNA follows: TGTGCCAGCCGCCCCGGGACAGGGGTTCGATCACCCCTCCACTTT.

Details on this clone: With only one base between it and a far larger clone, this is likely a read error. This sample also contains other DNA sequences that code for the same CDR3. The V call is TRBV6-5, the J call TRBJ2-7; 7 positions match TRBD1. Losses at the gene ends were 5 bases for V and 6 bases for J; bases not matched to a gene: 1. Looked up from germline, CDR1 is MNHEY and CDR2 is SVGAGI. CDR3 length: 11 amino acids. CDR3 region: CASSDRVEQYF. The CDR3 bases are TGTGCCAGCAGTGACAGGGTCGAGCAGTACTTC.

V is TRBV7-9 and J is TRBJ2-1; 13 nucleotides line up with TRBD2. V trimming: 5 bases; J trimming: 7 bases; junction bases outside the gene matches: 8. The CDR3 sequence is 16 residues long. CDR1 is SEHNR, CDR2 FQNEAQ, per germline (reference sequence). The CDR3 protein is CASSPPGLAGLNEQFF. The CDR3 DNA reads TGTGCCAGCAGCCCACCGGGACTAGCGGGGTTAAATGAGCAGTTCTTC.